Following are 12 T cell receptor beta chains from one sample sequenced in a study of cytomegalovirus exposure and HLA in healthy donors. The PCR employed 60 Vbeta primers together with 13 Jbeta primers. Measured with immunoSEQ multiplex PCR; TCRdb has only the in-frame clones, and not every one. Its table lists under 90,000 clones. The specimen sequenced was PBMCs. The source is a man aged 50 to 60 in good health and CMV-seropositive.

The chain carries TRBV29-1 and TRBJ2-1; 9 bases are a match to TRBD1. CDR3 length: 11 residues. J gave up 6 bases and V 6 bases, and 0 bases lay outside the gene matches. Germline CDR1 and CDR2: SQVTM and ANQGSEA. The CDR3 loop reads CSVTGGNEQFF. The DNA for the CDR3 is TGCAGCGTGACAGGGGGCAATGAGCAGTTCTTC.

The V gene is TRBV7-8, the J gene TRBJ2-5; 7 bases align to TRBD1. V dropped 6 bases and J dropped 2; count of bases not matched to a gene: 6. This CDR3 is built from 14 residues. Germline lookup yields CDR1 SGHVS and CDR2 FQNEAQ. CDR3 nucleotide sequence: TGTGCCAGCAGACTTTACAGGGGTCAAGAGACCCAGTACTTC. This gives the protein CASRLYRGQETQYF.

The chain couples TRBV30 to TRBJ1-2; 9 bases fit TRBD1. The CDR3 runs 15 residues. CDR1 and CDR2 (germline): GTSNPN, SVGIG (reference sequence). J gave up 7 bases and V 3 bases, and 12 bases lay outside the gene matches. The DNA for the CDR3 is TGTGCCTGGAGAAGCCCCCCGGGACAGGGTAGTGGCTACACCTTC. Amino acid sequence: CAWRSPPGQGSGYTF.

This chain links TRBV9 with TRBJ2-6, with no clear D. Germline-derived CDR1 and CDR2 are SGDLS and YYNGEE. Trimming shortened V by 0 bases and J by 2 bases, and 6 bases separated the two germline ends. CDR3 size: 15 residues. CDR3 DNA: TGTGCCAGCAGCGTAGTAGTTGCTGGGGCCAACGTCCTGACTTTC. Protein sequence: CASSVVVAGANVLTF.

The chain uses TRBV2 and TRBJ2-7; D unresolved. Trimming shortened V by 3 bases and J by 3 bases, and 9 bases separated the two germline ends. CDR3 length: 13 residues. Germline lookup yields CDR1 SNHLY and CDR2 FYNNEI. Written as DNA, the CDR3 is TGTGCCAGCAGTGAGAGGCTCTTCTACGAGCAGTACTTC. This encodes CASSERLFYEQYF.

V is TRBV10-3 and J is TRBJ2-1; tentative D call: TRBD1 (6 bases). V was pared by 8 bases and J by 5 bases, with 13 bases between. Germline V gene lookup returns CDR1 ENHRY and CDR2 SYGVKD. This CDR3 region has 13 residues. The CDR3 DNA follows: TGTGCCATCCGCTTCGGGACAAACAATGAGCAGTTCTTC. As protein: CAIRFGTNNEQFF.

Here the CDR3 DNA reads TGTGCCAGTAGTATAGGGAGCGGGACTGGAGATACGCAGTATTTT. It is translated as CASSIGSGTGDTQYF. V usage is TRBV19 and J usage is TRBJ2-3; 7 bases map to TRBD2. The CDR3 contains 15 residues. From germline, CDR1 is LNHDA and CDR2 SQIVND (reference sequence). The V gene end was trimmed by 1 base and the J gene end by 5 bases; junction bases not matched to a gene: 6.

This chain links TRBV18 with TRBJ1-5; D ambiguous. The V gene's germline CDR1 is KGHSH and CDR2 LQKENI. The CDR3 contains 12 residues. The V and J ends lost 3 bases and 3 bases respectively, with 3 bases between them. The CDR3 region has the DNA TGTGCCAGCTCACCGGCCAATCAGCCCCAGCATTTT. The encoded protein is CASSPANQPQHF. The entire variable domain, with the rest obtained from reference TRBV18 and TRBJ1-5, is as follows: NAGVMQNPRHLVRRRGQEARLRCSPMKGHSHVYWYRQLPEEGLKFMVYLQKENIIDESGMPKERFSAEFPKEGPSILRIQQVVRGDSAAYFCASSPANQPQHFGDGTRLSIL.

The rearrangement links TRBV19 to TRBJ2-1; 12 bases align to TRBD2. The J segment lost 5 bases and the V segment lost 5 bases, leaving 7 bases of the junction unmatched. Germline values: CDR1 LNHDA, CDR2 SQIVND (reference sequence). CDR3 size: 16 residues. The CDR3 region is CASSVGTSGFDNEQFF. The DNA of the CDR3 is TGTGCCAGTAGTGTCGGGACTAGCGGGTTCGACAATGAGCAGTTCTTC.

CDR3 sequence reads: CAWSQWNTEAFF. CDR3 DNA: TGTGCCTGGAGTCAGTGGAACACTGAAGCTTTCTTT. V is TRBV30 and J is TRBJ1-1; the D is unclear. Germline CDR1 reads GTSNPN; CDR2 reads SVGIG (reference sequence). CDR3 length equals 12 residues. V shed 2 bases and J shed 1 base, with 5 bases lying between them.

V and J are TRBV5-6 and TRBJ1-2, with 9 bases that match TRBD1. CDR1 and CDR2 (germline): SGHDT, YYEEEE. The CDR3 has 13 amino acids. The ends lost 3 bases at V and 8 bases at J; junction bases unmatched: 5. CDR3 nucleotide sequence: TGTGCCAGCAGCTGGGACAGGGTGGGGGGCTACACCTTC. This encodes CASSWDRVGGYTF.

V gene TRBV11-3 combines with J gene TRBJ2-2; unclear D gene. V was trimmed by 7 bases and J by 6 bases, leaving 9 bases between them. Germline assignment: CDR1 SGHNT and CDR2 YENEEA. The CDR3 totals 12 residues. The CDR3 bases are TGTGCCAGCAACGAGTATTCCGGGGAGCTGTTTTTT. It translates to CASNEYSGELFF.